This T cell receptor beta chain was captured in a study of cytomegalovirus exposure and HLA in healthy donors listed by TCRdb under 2017. Study-wide context: In an earlier analysis of about 560 of the donors, 276 Gb of sequence data and approximately 100 million unique TCR beta sequences from about 190 million T cells were reported. Among the roughly 400 genotyped donors, under 90% belonged to the genetic ancestry cluster associated with self-reported Caucasian donors. Alongside the repertoire data, information on donor age, sex, ethnicity and CMV serostatus was compiled. All discovery cohort repertoires had been generated using a single sequencing platform. An early release that covered several hundred HLA-typed donors contained approximately 290 gigabases of sequencing data and approximately 85 million unique TCR sequences. In addition to the first cohort of roughly 670 subjects, a separate validation cohort of approximately 130 different subjects was used. The study aimed to test whether signatures of past pathogen exposure could be identified by cataloging public T cell receptors. Roughly 5 DR-DQ haplotypes were treated as single units for association and clustering because of strong linkage in the cohort. The later analysis used no new phenotypic data to find candidate immune exposures, relying instead on TCR beta sequences and their occurrence across donors. A later genetic analysis took genome-wide SNP genotypes for about 55% of the 666 donors and used that subset as a discovery cohort. Both class I and class II loci were covered by HLA typing, at four-digit resolution. An earlier analysis of approximately 500 of the donors applied high-throughput TCR beta sequencing to assess whether each TCR beta V gene segment acted as functional or pseudogenic. In a later analysis, previously published TCR beta repertoires from hundreds of donors were re-analyzed and high-resolution HLA genotyping was added so that TCR occurrence patterns could be studied. On average, roughly 240,000 unique TCR beta nucleotide sequences were sequenced per donor among roughly 430 genotyped donors of the cohort, with roughly 18% of those sequences being non-productive. To predict cytomegalovirus infection status, the study brought together high-throughput TCR immunosequencing, statistical association of individual TCRs with disease status, and machine learning. Using immunosequencing, the study profiled T cell repertoires from fewer than 850 subjects and related those repertoires to cytomegalovirus serostatus. The number of typed donors differed by locus: about 620-640 for A, B, C, DRB1 and DQB1; 522 for DQA1; fewer than 610 for DPA1; and roughly 490 for DPB1.

Beyond this particular receptor, the publication reports: The 87-base-pair reads could not distinguish some IMGT-functional V segments, including TRBV6-2 and TRBV6-3, so those segments were excluded. Only TCR beta chains were sequenced in this cohort, and the absence of alpha or paired-chain data limited detectable features. According to the authors, the approach could potentially be generalized to other disease states and immunological phenotypes. Sequencing depth was assumed to be roughly uniform across donors in the presence/absence analyses, though that assumption may not hold. The classifier was reported to diagnose cytomegalovirus status with high specificity and sensitivity in both the original cohort and the validation cohort. In an earlier analysis of several hundred of the donors, most TCR beta V segments were observed in productive rearrangements about 87% or about 30% of the time, broadly matching IMGT annotations. In the study, about 150 TCR beta chains were listed as associated with cytomegalovirus. According to a later analysis, most CMV-associated TCR beta chains appeared to be HLA-restricted, and the HLA associations seemed to be driven largely by CMV exposure. Strong co-occurrence of HLA alleles, especially DR and DQ, made assigning TCR associations to individual alleles difficult. Because counts were too low, seventeen rarely observed V segments, including chromosome 9 orphons, were excluded from the earlier analysis of 587 of the donors. Linkage disequilibrium might explain the correlated functional status among segregating V segments, but an unknown experimental factor could not be excluded. In a later genetic analysis, a missense DCLRE1C variant was associated with V-gene and J-gene trimming of TCR beta chains, and the association was replicated in an independent cohort. A further reported finding was that TCR beta sequences accurately predicted the HLA-A and HLA-B alleles for most subjects in the first cohort. HLA typing was unavailable for some donors at each locus, so association tests used only the typed subset. According to a later analysis, TCR association rates differed among HLA loci, with DRB1 alleles showing the most associated TCRs and HLA-C alleles showing the fewest. In a later analysis, several top co-occurrence clusters were reported to appear linked to parvovirus B19, influenza, CMV and Epstein-Barr virus. A cluster of highly shared sequence variants was judged likely to be a technical artifact of the sequencing pipeline. A later analysis associated 17,000 or so TCR beta sequences with specific HLA alleles at a false discovery rate of 0.05. In vitro tests confirmed that a few of the cytomegalovirus-associated TCR beta chains recognize cytomegalovirus antigens. Compared with equally common non-associated chains, HLA-associated TCR beta chains in a later analysis were more clonally expanded and had lower generation probabilities. In a later genetic analysis, fewer N-insertions in productive TCRs were reported among donors in an Asian-associated ancestry cluster than the roughly 700-donor mean. Most TCR sequences were seen in very few donors, while some public TCRs were found in many individuals. Immune exposure information for the cohort was limited to CMV serostatus.

Receptor libraries were prepared by the immunoSEQ multiplex PCR assay. The multiplex PCR relied on a mix of 60 forward primers for TCR Vbeta segments and 13 reverse primers for TCR Jbeta segments. The CDR3 region of rearranged TCR beta genes was amplified from genomic DNA by a multiplex PCR assay. Amplified TCR beta libraries were sequenced as 87-base-pair reads on the Illumina HiSeq System. The paper's data handling went like this. In a later analysis, roughly 80 million unique TCR beta chains were counted across the approximately 620 repertoires, and roughly 9.9 million of these chains were shared by at least two donors. Raw reads were error-corrected and collapsed into unique sequences with a nearest-neighbor algorithm that merged closely related sequences to remove PCR and sequencing errors. V, D and J gene segments were assigned by aligning CDR3 sequences to IMGT reference sequences. For a sequence to be retained, at least a six-nucleotide match to both a V gene segment and a J gene segment was required. Rearrangements were called productive when the CDR3 lacked stop codons and stayed in frame with V and J; all others were non-productive. CDR3 was defined by IMGT convention, running from the second conserved V-encoded cysteine to the conserved J-encoded phenylalanine. Sequences without an unambiguous match to a single V gene segment were excluded from the earlier analysis of 587 of the donors. In an earlier analysis of roughly 500 of the donors, V segments were called functional above 56.7% productive rearrangements and were called segregating when the between-donor standard deviation exceeded 5%. A statistical classification framework was built to diagnose cytomegalovirus status from the catalog of TCR beta chain sequences. In a later analysis, V and J genes were assigned by comparing TCR nucleotide sequences against IMGT/GENE-DB human TR gene sequences. A later analysis assigned CDR3 sequences and most-parsimonious VDJ recombination scenarios with the TCRdist pipeline. In a later analysis, each TCR beta chain was defined by its CDR3 amino acid sequence together with its V-gene family, and reads without a unique V-gene family were excluded. As a way to deal with suspected cross-contamination and a sequencing artifact, a later analysis dropped approximately 570 nucleotide sequences that were highly shared and had low generation probability. For each public chain, a later analysis derived a clonal expansion index from normalized ranks of inferred template counts within each repertoire. A later analysis computed generation probabilities with a VDJ recombination model fitted to out-of-frame rearrangements, and checked the results against IGoR. A later analysis scored TCR-TCR, TCR-HLA and TCR-CMV co-occurrence with hypergeometric tests, applying a repertoire-size bias correction to TCR pairs. In a later analysis, false discovery rates were estimated by permuting HLA or CMV assignments 20 times. In a later analysis, co-occurring TCRs were grouped using DBSCAN, and TCRdist sequence similarity was added for clustering within HLA-allele-positive subsets. Co-occurrence clustering excluded repertoires with fewer than 30,000 or more than 120,000 public chains, plus five with anomalous nucleotide sharing. The immuneACCESS repertoire file appears here via TCRdb, limited to in-frame rearrangements. These files lack a portion of the clones; in checked studies, under half of the deficit traces to unresolved V genes, and the cause of the others is not known. V, J and clone size reflect that table, while D and trimming were determined from the DNA. This sample gives around 130,000 clones in total; about 81% of them show up just once. Around 6.4% of the sample is taken by the ten largest.

The cohort consisted of approximately 670 healthy bone marrow donors. At the time of sampling, all cohort members were nominally healthy, though unrecorded immune exposures were likely present. The donor tested CMV seropositive and was one of the 289 seropositive cohort members. A peripheral blood sample was collected from each donor, and TCR beta sequencing was performed on peripheral blood mononuclear cells. Genomic DNA was extracted from the blood cell samples with the Qiagen DNeasy Blood Extraction Kit. Via the germline V gene (reference sequence), CDR1 is PRHDT and CDR2 FYEKMQ. The CDR3 measures 15 amino acids from cysteine to phenylalanine. The CDR3 DNA has 45 bases and is translated from base 1. On this clone: The antigen this receptor binds is unknown. Within one base of it there is no much larger clone, and no base qualities were kept.

Source material: PBMCs. This receptor chain uses TRBV13 and TRBJ2-5; the junction holds 7 bases that match TRBD2. The DNA end lines up better with TRBJ2-7; the J call may be wrong. The sequence derives from a woman aged 40 to 50 in good health and CMV-seropositive. In nucleotides, the sequence is TGTGCCAGCAGCTCACAGCGGGGACCCGCCTACGAGCAGTACTTC. This gives the protein CASSSQRGPAYEQYF.